The 5 T cell receptor beta chains given below trace back to one sample, sequenced in a study of response to subunit inactivated influenza vaccine. TCRdb processed the RT-PCR reads anew with MiXCR; each CDR3 protein has one entry. The table shows about 700,000 distinct CDR3 sequences, with 11% to 15% occurring only once. The sequencing here drew on PBMCs from blood, taken 14 days before vaccination. These receptors originate from a man in his forties or fifties who received an inactivated influenza vaccine.

This clonotype was observed a handful of times. The chain joins TRBV5-6 to TRBJ1-1; tentatively, D is TRBD1 (6 bases). This CDR3 region has 15 residues. Trimming took 2 bases from V and 4 from J, leaving 15 bases between them. From germline, CDR1 is SGHDT and CDR2 YYEEEE. DNA of the CDR3: TGTGCCAGCAGCTTATTGGGGGCCGGGACCACTGAAGCTTTCTTT. It translates to CASSLLGAGTTEAFF.

This clonotype has more than one count but fewer than ten. The chain combines TRBV7-6 with TRBJ2-7, with 7 positions matching TRBD2. Losses at the gene ends were 5 bases for V and 3 bases for J; bases not matched to a gene: 10. CDR1 and CDR2 from the germline V gene are SGHVS and FNYEAQ. The CDR3 consists of 15 residues. CDR3 sequence reads: CASSPTAGYFYEQYF. The CDR3 DNA reads TGTGCCAGCAGCCCAACAGCGGGATACTTCTACGAGCAGTACTTC.

The V call is TRBV27, the J call TRBJ2-7; 13 nucleotides line up with TRBD2. Germline V gene lookup returns CDR1 MNHEY and CDR2 SMNVEV (reference sequence). This CDR3 has 14 amino acids. The V gene end was trimmed by 7 bases and the J gene end by 6 bases; junction bases not matched to a gene: 6. This CDR3 reads CASKLAGGPSEQYF. CDR3 DNA sequence: TGTGCCAGCAAACTAGCGGGAGGGCCGTCCGAGCAGTACTTC.

The rearrangement links TRBV25-1 to TRBJ2-3, with 8 bases matching TRBD1. The V gene end was trimmed by 3 bases and the J gene end by 4 bases; junction bases not matched to a gene: 6. In germline, CDR1 is MGHDK, CDR2 SYGVNS. CDR3 size: 15 residues. CDR3 region: CASSEGTGGADTQYF. The CDR3 nucleotides are TGTGCCAGCAGTGAGGGGACAGGAGGAGCAGATACGCAGTATTTT.

This rearrangement joins TRBV27 to TRBJ2-3; D is unresolved. This CDR3 comprises 14 residues. The germline CDR1 and CDR2 sequences are MNHEY and SMNVEV (reference sequence). The V end was cut by 6 bases, the J end by 5 bases, with 15 bases between. The CDR3 sequence is CASRLLGLGDTQYF. The CDR3 DNA reads TGTGCCAGCAGGCTACTCGGCCTCGGAGATACGCAGTATTTT.